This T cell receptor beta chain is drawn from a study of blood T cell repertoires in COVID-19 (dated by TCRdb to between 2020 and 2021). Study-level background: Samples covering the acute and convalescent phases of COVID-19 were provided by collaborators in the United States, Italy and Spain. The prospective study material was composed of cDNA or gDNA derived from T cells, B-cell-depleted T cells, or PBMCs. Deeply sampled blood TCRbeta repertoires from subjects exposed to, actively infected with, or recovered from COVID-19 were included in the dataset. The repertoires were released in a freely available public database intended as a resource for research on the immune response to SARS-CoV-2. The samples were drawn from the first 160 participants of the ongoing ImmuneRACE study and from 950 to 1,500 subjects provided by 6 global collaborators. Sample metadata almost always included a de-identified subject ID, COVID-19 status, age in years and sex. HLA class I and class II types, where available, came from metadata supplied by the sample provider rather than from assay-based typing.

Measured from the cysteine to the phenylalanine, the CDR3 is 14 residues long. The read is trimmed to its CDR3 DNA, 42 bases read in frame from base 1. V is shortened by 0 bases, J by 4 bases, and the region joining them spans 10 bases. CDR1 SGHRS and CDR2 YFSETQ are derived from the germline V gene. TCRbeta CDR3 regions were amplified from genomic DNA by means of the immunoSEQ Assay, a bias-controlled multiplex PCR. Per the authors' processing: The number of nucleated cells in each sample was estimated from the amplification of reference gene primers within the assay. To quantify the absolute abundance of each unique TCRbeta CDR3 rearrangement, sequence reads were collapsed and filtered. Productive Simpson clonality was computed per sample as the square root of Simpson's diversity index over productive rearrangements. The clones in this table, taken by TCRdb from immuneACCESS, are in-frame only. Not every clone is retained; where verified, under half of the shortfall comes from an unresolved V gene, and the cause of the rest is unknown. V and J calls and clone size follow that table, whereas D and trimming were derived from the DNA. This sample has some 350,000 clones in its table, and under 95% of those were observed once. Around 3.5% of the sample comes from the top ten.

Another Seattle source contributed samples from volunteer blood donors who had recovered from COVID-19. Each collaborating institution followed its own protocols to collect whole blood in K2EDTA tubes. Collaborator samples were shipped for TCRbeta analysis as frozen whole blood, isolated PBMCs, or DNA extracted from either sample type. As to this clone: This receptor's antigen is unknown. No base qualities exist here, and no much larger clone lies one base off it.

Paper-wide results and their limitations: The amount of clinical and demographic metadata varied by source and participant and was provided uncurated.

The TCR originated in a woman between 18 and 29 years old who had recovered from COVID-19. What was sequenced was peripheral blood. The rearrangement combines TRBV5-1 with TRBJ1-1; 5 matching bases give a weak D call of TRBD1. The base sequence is TGCGCCAGCAGCTTGGCAGGGTGGGCCACTGAAGCTTTCTTT. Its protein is CASSLAGWATEAFF.